The 27 T cell receptor beta chains in this list originate from one sample, sequenced in a study of shared clonotypes between healthy human individuals. Profiling relied on immunoSEQ multiplex PCR, and the TCRdb table lists in-frame clones only, not all of them. The data hold fewer than 700,000 clones, with approximately 95% observed a single time. Positively selected for CCR7, the CD45RO-negative cells used as naive CD8 cells excluded terminally differentiated effector memory CD45RA+ cells. The sample consisted of naive CD8+ T cells sorted from blood. Receptor source: a woman aged 30 to 39 in good health.

The CDR3 nucleotides are TGTGCCAGCTCGGGGGAGTCCCATGAGCAGTTCTTC. Translation: CASSGESHEQFF. The gene calls are TRBV2 and TRBJ2-1; D may be TRBD2 (6 bases). Germline-derived CDR1 and CDR2 are SNHLY and FYNNEI. Between the trimmed V and J ends, which lost 8 bases and 8 bases, there was a span of 13 bases. The CDR3 runs to 12 residues. Supplemented by reference TRBV2 and TRBJ2-1, the full variable domain reads EPEVTQTPSHQVTQMGQEVILRCVPISNHLYFYWYRQILGQKVEFLVSFYNNEISEKSEIFDDQFSVERPDGSNFTLKIRSTKLEDSAMYFCASSGESHEQFFGPGTRLTVL.

The rearrangement uses TRBV5-5 and TRBJ2-6; D is unclear. This CDR3 is built from 13 residues. Looked up from germline, CDR1 is SGHKS and CDR2 is YYEKEE (reference sequence). V dropped 2 bases and J dropped 2 bases, with 2 bases sitting between them. CDR3 DNA: TGTGCCAGCAGCTTACCTGGGGCCAACGTCCTGACTTTC. It is translated as CASSLPGANVLTF.

The chain uses TRBV19 and TRBJ1-5, with D tentatively TRBD1 (6 bases). The length of the CDR3 is 14 residues. Germline V gene sequence: CDR1 LNHDA, CDR2 SQIVND (reference sequence). V was pared by 3 bases and J by 4 bases, with 10 bases between. The DNA of the CDR3 is TGTGCCAGTAGTATTTCACAGGGAAATCAGCCCCAGCATTTT. Its protein is CASSISQGNQPQHF. The variable domain in full, completed from reference TRBV19 and TRBJ1-5, reads DGGITQSPKYLFRKEGQNVTLSCEQNLNHDAMYWYRQDPGQGLRLIYYSQIVNDFQKGDIAEGYSVSREKKESFPLTVTSAQKNPTAFYLCASSISQGNQPQHFGDGTRLSIL.

The rearrangement joins TRBV4-2 to TRBJ2-7; D gene ambiguous. Between the trimmed V and J ends, which lost 4 bases and 2 bases, there was a span of 12 bases. The CDR3 is 14 amino acids. Germline CDR1 and CDR2: LGHNA and YNFKEQ. This CDR3 is CASSLNDGPYEQYF. CDR3 nucleotides: TGTGCCAGCAGCCTTAACGACGGGCCCTACGAGCAGTACTTC.

Concerning this clone itself: Other DNA sequences from this sample encode an identical CDR3 as well. The chain combines TRBV27 with TRBJ2-5; 11 bases agree with TRBD2. The J call may be faulty, since TRBJ2-7 better matches the DNA end. Germline V gene lookup returns CDR1 MNHEY and CDR2 SMNVEV (reference sequence). CDR3 length equals 13 residues. CDR3 in amino acids: CASSLAGGYEQYF. The CDR3 DNA sequence: TGTGCCAGCAGTCTAGCGGGAGGCTACGAGCAGTACTTC.

The genes are TRBV9 and TRBJ2-7; 7 nucleotides line up with TRBD2. CDR1 and CDR2 from the germline V gene are SGDLS and YYNGEE. The J segment lost 1 base and the V segment lost 0 bases, leaving 7 bases of the junction unmatched. The CDR3 is made up of 16 amino acids. The CDR3 DNA is TGTGCCAGCAGCGTAGGAATGGGGGAGGGATCCTACGAGCAGTACTTC. It yields the protein CASSVGMGEGSYEQYF.

In DNA, the CDR3 is TGTGCCAGCAGCCTGGACATCACCTACGAGCAGTACTTC. This sequence encodes CASSLDITYEQYF. The chain recombines TRBV14 with TRBJ2-5; D possibly corresponds to TRBD1 (5 bases). The J call may be faulty, since TRBJ2-7 better matches the DNA end. The CDR3 runs to 13 residues. In germline, CDR1 is SGHDN, CDR2 FVKESK.

This chain joins TRBV10-2 and TRBJ1-5, with D maybe TRBD1 (5 bases). This CDR3 is 12 amino acids long. V lost 11 bases to trimming and J lost 1 base, with 9 bases between them. In germline, CDR1 is WSHSY, CDR2 SAAADI. CDR3 sequence (DNA): TGCGCCGGGGGAGGGAGCAATCAGCCCCAGCATTTT. Its protein is CAGGGSNQPQHF.

The chain combines TRBV27 with TRBJ2-1; D may be TRBD2 (6 bases). Looked up from germline, CDR1 is MNHEY and CDR2 is SMNVEV (reference sequence). V lost 9 bases and J 7 bases, leaving 19 bases between the germline ends. The CDR3 runs 14 residues. CDR3 coding DNA: TGTGCCAGTACCGGGACTGGGCTTTGGAATGAGCAGTTCTTC. Protein sequence: CASTGTGLWNEQFF.

The chain recombines TRBV4-1 with TRBJ2-7; D remains ambiguous. This CDR3 is built from 12 residues. Germline-derived CDR1 and CDR2 are MGHRA and YSYEKL. Deletions cut 2 bases from V and 4 bases from J, with 6 bases between. CDR3 coding DNA: TGCGCCAGCAGCCAAAACGGGTACGAGCAGTACTTC. Encoded protein: CASSQNGYEQYF.

Worth noting for this clone: Distinct nucleotide sequences in the sample also encode this CDR3. The CDR3 nucleotides read TGTGCCAGCAACAGGGGTTACGAGCAGTACTTC. It yields the protein CASNRGYEQYF. J is TRBJ2-7 and V is TRBV2; 7 nucleotides align to TRBD1. J gave up 4 bases and V 7 bases, and 1 base lay outside the gene matches. The CDR3 is 11 residues long. Per the germline V gene, CDR1 is SNHLY and CDR2 is FYNNEI. Based on the CDR3 plus reference TRBV2 and TRBJ2-7, the full variable domain is EPEVTQTPSHQVTQMGQEVILRCVPISNHLYFYWYRQILGQKVEFLVSFYNNEISEKSEIFDDQFSVERPDGSNFTLKIRSTKLEDSAMYFCASNRGYEQYFGPGTRLTVT.

The CDR3 DNA is TGTGCCTGGAGTGTTTGGGGGAGGGGCACAGATACGCAGTATTTT. It specifies CAWSVWGRGTDTQYF. This chain links TRBV30 with TRBJ2-3; 7 positions agree with TRBD2. Germline trimming cut 0 bases from V and 1 base from J; bases unmatched to any gene: 4. Germline V gives CDR1 GTSNPN, CDR2 SVGIG (reference sequence). The CDR3 has 15 residues.

This clone appeared once. The chain combines TRBV30 with TRBJ1-2, with 7 positions matching TRBD1. Looked up from germline, CDR1 is GTSNPN and CDR2 is SVGIG (reference sequence). The CDR3 sequence is 15 residues long. J gave up 3 bases and V 0 bases, and 7 bases lay outside the gene matches. The CDR3 here is CAWSVDRASHYGYTF. The CDR3 DNA is TGTGCCTGGAGTGTTGACAGGGCGAGCCACTATGGCTACACCTTC.

This clone appeared a few times. In the same sample, other DNA sequences code for this CDR3. This rearrangement joins TRBV4-1 to TRBJ2-1; unclear D gene. The germline V gene has CDR1 MGHRA and CDR2 YSYEKL. Trimming pared 1 base from V and 7 bases from J, leaving 2 bases between. The CDR3 runs to 11 residues. The DNA for the CDR3 is TGCGCCAGCAGCCAAGGTAATGAGCAGTTCTTC. Encoded protein: CASSQGNEQFF.

This chain uses TRBV27 with TRBJ2-5; 11 bases fit TRBD2. Trimming cost V 5 bases and J 3 bases; bases outside gene matches: 5. CDR1 and CDR2 from the germline V gene are MNHEY and SMNVEV (reference sequence). CDR3 length equals 15 residues. The CDR3 DNA reads TGTGCCAGCAGTGACATGGGACTAGCGGAAGAGACCCAGTACTTC. Its protein product is CASSDMGLAEETQYF.

This rearrangement joins TRBV7-9 to TRBJ2-5, with 7 bases identical to TRBD1. This CDR3 comprises 15 residues. V shed 1 base, J shed 3 bases, and the junction held 5 bases outside the gene matches. Per the germline V gene, CDR1 is SEHNR and CDR2 is FQNEAQ (reference sequence). The CDR3 sequence: CASSLGGQQKETQYF. As DNA, the CDR3 is TGTGCCAGCAGCTTAGGGGGACAGCAGAAAGAGACCCAGTACTTC.

The chain uses TRBV7-9 and TRBJ2-7; tentatively, D is TRBD1 (6 bases). Germline CDR1 and CDR2: SEHNR and FQNEAQ (reference sequence). V was pared by 5 bases and J by 5 bases, with 19 bases between. This CDR3 region has 15 residues. The CDR3 loop is CASSQGTRPLDEQYF. The CDR3 region has the DNA TGTGCCAGCAGCCAAGGGACACGGCCCCTGGACGAGCAGTACTTC.

The chain couples TRBV4-1 to TRBJ2-3; D might be TRBD1 or TRBD2, each matching 5 bases. Germline V gives CDR1 MGHRA, CDR2 YSYEKL. The V end was cut by 4 bases, the J end by 14 bases, with 22 bases between. The CDR3 consists of 14 residues. The CDR3 loop reads CASSPPLSGGRRYF. The DNA of the CDR3 is TGCGCCAGCAGCCCCCCCCTAAGTGGGGGAAGGCGGTATTTT.

The chain couples TRBV6-6 to TRBJ2-5, with 8 bases aligning to TRBD1. J lost 0 bases, V lost 2 bases, and 2 bases had no gene match. There are 15 residues in the CDR3. Germline-derived CDR1 and CDR2 are MNHNY and SVGAGI (reference sequence). The CDR3 region is CASSYPGQDQETQYF. The CDR3 DNA follows: TGTGCCAGCAGTTACCCGGGACAGGACCAAGAGACCCAGTACTTC.

The V call is TRBV19, the J call TRBJ2-7; 7 bases agree with TRBD1. Germline V gene data show CDR1 as LNHDA and CDR2 as SQIVND (reference sequence). The CDR3 loop spans 13 amino acids. V trimming: 4 bases; J trimming: 7 bases; junction bases outside the gene matches: 7. The CDR3 loop reads CASSTDRDGEQYF. CDR3 sequence (DNA): TGTGCCAGTAGTACCGACAGGGACGGGGAGCAGTACTTC.

The sample holds one count of this clone. The V and J genes are TRBV4-1 and TRBJ2-7; D is undetermined. This CDR3 contains 15 residues. Trimming took 4 bases from V and 2 from J, leaving 15 bases between them. Germline CDR1 is MGHRA and CDR2 is YSYEKL. The CDR3 DNA sequence: TGCGCCAGCAGCCCCGGGCCCTATGGCCCCTACGAGCAGTACTTC. Protein: CASSPGPYGPYEQYF.

The chain joins TRBV19 to TRBJ1-2; D ambiguous. The CDR3 totals 16 residues. V lost 8 bases, J lost 3 bases, and 22 bases lay in between. Germline V lookup: CDR1 LNHDA, CDR2 SQIVND (reference sequence). CDR3 in amino acids: CASHKEGGPMDYGYTF. CDR3 bases: TGTGCCAGTCACAAAGAGGGTGGCCCTATGGACTATGGCTACACCTTC.

The J gene is TRBJ2-2, the V gene TRBV19; D not resolved. This CDR3 region has 12 residues. Germline CDR1 is LNHDA and CDR2 is SQIVND (reference sequence). The V end lost 8 bases, the J end lost 6 bases, and 10 bases lay between the germline ends. This CDR3 reads CASQLGAGELFF. CDR3 bases: TGTGCCAGTCAGCTAGGAGCCGGGGAGCTGTTTTTT.

A word on this clone: Within the sample, other DNA sequences also encode this same CDR3. This sequence joins TRBV9 and TRBJ2-7; the D gene is possibly TRBD2 (6 bases). The CDR3 consists of 14 residues. Germline CDR1 is SGDLS and CDR2 is YYNGEE. V dropped 0 bases and J dropped 6 bases, with 13 bases sitting between them. The CDR3: CASSVDGGTGEQYF. In DNA form, the CDR3 reads TGTGCCAGCAGCGTAGATGGCGGGACGGGCGAGCAGTACTTC.

The rearrangement joins TRBV14 to TRBJ2-1, with D perhaps matching TRBD1 (5 bases). Per the germline V gene, CDR1 is SGHDN and CDR2 is FVKESK. Trimming left V 5 bases short and J 5 bases short, with 10 bases between. CDR3 length equals 13 residues. CDR3 nucleotides: TGTGCCAGCAGCTTAAAGACAGACAATGAGCAGTTCTTC. This translates into CASSLKTDNEQFF.

The rearrangement links TRBV28 to TRBJ2-3, with D possibly TRBD2 on 6 matching bases. Germline-derived CDR1 and CDR2 are MDHEN and SYDVKM. This CDR3 comprises 18 residues. V lost 3 bases, J lost 2 bases, and 21 bases lay in between. CDR3 protein: CASSFPILGAGNTDTQYF. The DNA for the CDR3 is TGTGCCAGCAGTTTTCCGATTTTAGGGGCGGGAAACACAGATACGCAGTATTTT.

The genes are TRBV6-6 and TRBJ2-1; possibly TRBD1 or TRBD2 for D (6 bases each). Trimming took off 3 bases at V and 4 bases at J, with 13 bases between the two ends. This CDR3 has 15 amino acids. Germline loops: CDR1 MNHNY, CDR2 SVGAGI (reference sequence). The CDR3 spells CASSYTGGLYNEQFF. The DNA of the CDR3 is TGTGCCAGCAGTTATACCGGGGGCCTTTACAATGAGCAGTTCTTC.